The 21 T cell receptor beta chains below all came from one sample that was sequenced in a study of T-cell memory formation after mild COVID-19. TCRdb passed the 5' RACE reads through MiXCR, listing each CDR3 protein once. The profile shows hundreds of thousands of distinct CDR3 sequences, around 28% of them singletons. The sequencing sample was made of PBMCs or a T cell subset sorted from them (not recorded which). Every receptor here comes from an adult woman who had mild COVID-19 (a few samples of this study predate the infection). Cell type and time point are not known.

The chain carries TRBV7-6 and TRBJ1-4; D is possibly TRBD1 (6 bases). Germline-derived CDR1 and CDR2 are SGHVS and FNYEAQ. The length of the CDR3 is 16 residues. The V end was cut by 1 base, the J end by 2 bases, with 11 bases between. The DNA for the CDR3 is TGTGCCAGCAGCTTAGGTGGGGGGCATACTAATGAAAAACTGTTTTTT. Protein: CASSLGGGHTNEKLFF. The full variable domain, its missing parts supplied by reference TRBV7-6 and TRBJ1-4, is GAGVSQSPRYKVTKRGQDVALRCDPISGHVSLYWYRQALGQGPEFLTYFNYEAQQDKSGLPNDRFSAERPEGSISTLTIQRTEQRDSAMYRCASSLGGGHTNEKLFFGSGTQLSVL.

The chain couples TRBV12-3 or TRBV12-4 to TRBJ2-3; 9 bases agree with TRBD1. The trim removed 5 bases at V and 4 bases at J, leaving 4 bases unmatched. The CDR3 consists of 14 residues. The CDR3 sequence is CASSTRTGADTQYF. DNA of the CDR3: TGTGCCAGCAGTACCAGGACAGGGGCAGATACGCAGTATTTT.

This clonotype occurred many times. The chain couples TRBV24-1 to TRBJ2-5; 9 positions match TRBD1. The CDR3 covers 15 residues. The germline V gene has CDR1 KGHDR and CDR2 SFDVKD. Trimming took 4 bases from V and 2 from J; bases not matched to a gene: 4. CDR3 sequence (DNA): TGTGCCACCAGTGAGGGTGGGACAGGGCAAGAGACCCAGTACTTC. It codes for CATSEGGTGQETQYF.

This clonotype came up once. This sequence joins TRBV12-3 or TRBV12-4 and TRBJ2-5; 9 nucleotides line up with TRBD2. The V gene end was trimmed by 5 bases and the J gene end by 0 bases; junction bases not matched to a gene: 7. The CDR3 consists of 16 residues. The CDR3, as DNA: TGTGCCAGCAGTCCTCCGACTAGCGGTTACCAAGAGACCCAGTACTTC. This gives the protein CASSPPTSGYQETQYF.

The rearrangement joins TRBV6-5 to TRBJ2-5; 8 nucleotides line up with TRBD2. CDR1 is MNHEY, CDR2 SVGAGI, per germline. The V segment lost 6 bases and the J segment 4 bases; nucleotides outside the gene matches: 13. This CDR3 contains 16 residues. The CDR3 bases are TGTGCCAGCAGATTAAGAAGACGGGAGGGGGGAGAGACCCAGTACTTC. It is translated as CASRLRRREGGETQYF.

The V gene is TRBV9, the J gene TRBJ2-2; 7 positions agree with TRBD1. J gave up 4 bases and V 3 bases, and 6 bases lay outside the gene matches. CDR1 and CDR2 from the germline V gene are SGDLS and YYNGEE. The CDR3 is made up of 15 amino acids. In nucleotides, the CDR3 is TGTGCCAGCAGCGAGGGGGACAGCCGCACCGGGGAGCTGTTTTTT. It codes for CASSEGDSRTGELFF.

The rearrangement uses TRBV7-9 and TRBJ2-1; no definite D call. Germline CDR1 and CDR2: SEHNR and FQNEAQ (reference sequence). V gave up 4 bases and J gave up 10 bases, with 11 bases separating them. The CDR3 sequence is 12 residues long. The CDR3 DNA follows: TGTGCCAGCAGCTCGTCGGTGGGGGAGCAGTTCTTC. Its translation: CASSSSVGEQFF. The full variable domain, rest sourced from reference TRBV7-9 and TRBJ2-1, is DTGVSQNPRHKITKRGQNVTFRCDPISEHNRLYWYRQTLGQGPEFLTYFQNEAQLEKSRLLSDRFSAERPKGSFSTLEIQRTEQGDSAMYLCASSSSVGEQFFGPGTRLTVL.

The rearrangement joins TRBV3-1 to TRBJ2-1; the match to TRBD2 covers 8 bases. Unmatched junction bases numbered 11, after V lost 0 bases and J lost 1 base. CDR1 LGHDT and CDR2 YNNKEL come from the germline V gene (reference sequence). The CDR3 contains 19 residues. The CDR3 protein is CASSQDMGSGGASYNEQFF. The CDR3 nucleotides are TGTGCCAGCAGCCAAGATATGGGGAGCGGGGGCGCGTCCTACAATGAGCAGTTCTTC.

The gene calls are TRBV13 and TRBJ1-2, with D perhaps matching TRBD1 (6 bases). V was clipped by 5 bases and J by 8 bases, with 18 bases between them. The CDR3 has 14 residues. Germline values: CDR1 PRHDT, CDR2 FYEKMQ (reference sequence). The CDR3 loop reads CASSTDRGARGYTF. CDR3 in DNA: TGTGCCAGCAGCACCGACCGGGGGGCCCGGGGCTACACCTTC.

The chain carries TRBV7-3 and TRBJ1-5; D is unresolved. This CDR3 has 16 amino acids. Germline V gives CDR1 SGHTA, CDR2 FQGTGA. The V end was cut by 6 bases, the J end by 0 bases, with 15 bases between. The CDR3 nucleotides are TGTGCCAGCAGTTCTTCTGACGGAGATAGCAATCAGCCCCAGCATTTT. Encoded protein: CASSSSDGDSNQPQHF.

In this sample, this clonotype turned up a few times. The chain carries TRBV2 and TRBJ2-7; D is perhaps TRBD1 (6 bases). Germline CDR1 SNHLY, CDR2 FYNNEI. The CDR3 runs to 16 residues. Trimming took 6 bases from V and 0 from J, leaving 18 bases between them. The CDR3 coding sequence is TGTGCCAGCAGCCCCCGCGACAGGAGCACCTCCTACGAGCAGTACTTC. This encodes CASSPRDRSTSYEQYF.

The CDR3 nucleotides read TGTGCCAGCAGCTTAGGGAATGGGTTCGACATTCAGTACTTC. Translating gives CASSLGNGFDIQYF. V and J are TRBV7-2 and TRBJ2-4; D unclear. CDR3 length: 14 residues. Germline assignment: CDR1 SGHTA and CDR2 FQGNSA. V lost 1 base, J lost 8 bases, and 12 bases lay in between.

The chain employs TRBV20-1 and TRBJ1-5; D is unresolved. The CDR3 is made up of 14 amino acids. From germline, CDR1 is DFQATT and CDR2 SNEGSKA (reference sequence). The CDR3 loop reads CSASAPGGNQPQHF. CDR3 bases: TGCAGCGCGAGTGCCCCTGGGGGCAATCAGCCCCAGCATTTT.

This clonotype was seen only a few times. The chain employs TRBV4-1 and TRBJ1-6; D call uncertain. V was trimmed by 4 bases and J by 7 bases, leaving 11 bases between them. The CDR3 runs to 14 residues. CDR1 is MGHRA, CDR2 YSYEKL, per germline. CDR3 coding DNA: TGCGCCAGCAGCCGCAACTTCGGGAATTCACCCCTCCACTTT. Translation: CASSRNFGNSPLHF.

The rearrangement links TRBV7-8 to TRBJ2-7, with 7 bases that match TRBD2. The V gene end was trimmed by 3 bases and the J gene end by 2 bases; junction bases not matched to a gene: 1. This CDR3 spans 13 amino acids. Germline V gene data show CDR1 as SGHVS and CDR2 as FQNEAQ. CDR3 loop: CASSFRGAYEQYF. The CDR3 coding sequence is TGTGCCAGCAGCTTCCGGGGGGCCTACGAGCAGTACTTC.

This clonotype was found a few times. This chain links TRBV4-1 with TRBJ2-1; 7 bases fit TRBD2. V lost 2 bases, J lost 4 bases, and 8 bases stayed unmatched. This CDR3 has 16 residues. In germline, CDR1 is MGHRA, CDR2 YSYEKL. The CDR3 reads CASSQRVGGSYNEQFF. The CDR3 DNA reads as TGCGCCAGCAGCCAAAGAGTGGGGGGGAGTTACAATGAGCAGTTCTTC.

V usage is TRBV12-3 or TRBV12-4 and J usage is TRBJ2-1; perhaps TRBD1 as D (5 bases). There are 14 residues in the CDR3. The V gene lost 2 bases and the J gene lost 6 bases, with 11 bases spanning the gap. CDR3 DNA: TGTGCCAGCAGTTTATTGTTTAGGGGCAATGAGCAGTTCTTC. Amino acids: CASSLLFRGNEQFF.

The chain combines TRBV9 with TRBJ2-7; tentative D call: TRBD2 (6 bases). This CDR3 is built from 15 residues. The germline CDR1 and CDR2 sequences are SGDLS and YYNGEE. The V end was cut by 3 bases, the J end by 4 bases, with 17 bases between. The CDR3 here is CASSAASGGPYEQYF. In DNA form, the CDR3 reads TGTGCCAGCAGCGCCGCCTCTGGAGGGCCGTACGAGCAGTACTTC.

This clonotype was observed a handful of times. The rearrangement uses TRBV4-2 and TRBJ1-2; 12 nucleotides align to TRBD1. The trim removed 1 base at V and 8 bases at J, leaving 5 bases unmatched. Germline V gene lookup returns CDR1 LGHNA and CDR2 YNFKEQ. The CDR3 is 15 amino acids. The chain's CDR3 is CASSQVRGTGGGYTF. For the CDR3, the DNA is TGTGCCAGCAGCCAAGTTAGAGGGACAGGGGGCGGCTACACCTTC.

In DNA form, the CDR3 reads TGTGCCACGGCCGGGACAGGGAATACTGAAGCTTTCTTT. It yields the protein CATAGTGNTEAFF. V gene TRBV21-1 combines with J gene TRBJ1-1; the table gives TRBD1 as D, unverified against the DNA. TRBV21-1 is annotated as a pseudogene. The CDR3 has 13 residues.

V is TRBV12-3 or TRBV12-4 and J is TRBJ2-3, with 7 bases fitting TRBD1. This CDR3 has 16 amino acids. V dropped 6 bases and J dropped 0; count of bases not matched to a gene: 9. This CDR3 is CASRYRQGLSTDTQYF. CDR3 bases: TGTGCCAGCAGATATAGACAGGGTCTGAGCACAGATACGCAGTATTTT.